This T cell receptor (beta chain) comes out of a study of blood T cells in healthy people across ages. Then a second PCR, running about 6 to 11 cycles, was carried out with a sample-barcoded 5' primer and a J-beta primer mix. TCRdb used MiXCR to reprocess the 5' RACE reads, holding one entry per CDR3 protein. Here the sample spans about 640,000 distinct CDR3 sequences, roughly 53% being singletons. This clonotype was detected a few times. The junction had 7 bases not matched to a gene; V was cut back by 2 bases and J by 5 bases. The CDR3 length is 15 residues. Germline CDR1 reads SGHTA; CDR2 reads FQGNSA.

The source of this sequence is a man aged 60 to 75 in good health. The rearrangement joins TRBV7-2 to TRBJ2-5; 8 bases are shared with TRBD1. Sequenced material: blood. DNA for the CDR3: TGTGCCAGCAGCTTATCCGGGACAGGTGGCGAGACCCAGTACTTC. Amino acids: CASSLSGTGGETQYF.